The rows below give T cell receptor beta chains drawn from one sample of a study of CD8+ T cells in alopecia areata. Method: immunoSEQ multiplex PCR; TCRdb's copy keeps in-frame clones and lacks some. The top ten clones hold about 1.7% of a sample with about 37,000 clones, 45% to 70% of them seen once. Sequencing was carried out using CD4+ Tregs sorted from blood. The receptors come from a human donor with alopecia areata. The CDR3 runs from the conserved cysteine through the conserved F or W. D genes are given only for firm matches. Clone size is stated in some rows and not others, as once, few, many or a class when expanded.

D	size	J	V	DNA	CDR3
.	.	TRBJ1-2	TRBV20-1	TGCAGTGCTAGGATGCAGTATGGCTACACCTTC	CSARMQYGYTF
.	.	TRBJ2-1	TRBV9	TGTGCCAGCAGCGTAGAGGCTAGTTCTGAGCAGTTCTTC	CASSVEASSEQFF
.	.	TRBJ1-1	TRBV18	TGTGCCAGCTCACCGGCCGACACTGAAGCTTTCTTT	CASSPADTEAFF
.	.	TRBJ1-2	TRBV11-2	TGTGCCAGCAGCCTGACGGACTATGGCTACACCTTC	CASSLTDYGYTF
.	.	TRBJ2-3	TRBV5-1	TGCGCCAGCAGCTTGGAACGGTCTACAGATACGCAGTATTTT	CASSLERSTDTQYF
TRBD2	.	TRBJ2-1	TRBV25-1	TGTGCCAGCAGTGAATTCGGGGGAGGGTACAATGAGCAGTTCTTC	CASSEFGGGYNEQFF
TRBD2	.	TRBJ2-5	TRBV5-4	TGTGCCAGCAGCCCGGGACTAGCGGGACGTGAGACCCAGTACTTC	CASSPGLAGRETQYF
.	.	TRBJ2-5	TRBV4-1	TGCGCCAGCAGCCAATCGATGTCGACAGGAGACCAAGAGACCCAGTACTTC	CASSQSMSTGDQETQYF
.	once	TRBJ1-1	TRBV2	TGTGCCAGCAGTGAAGGAGAGGGAGGGAACACTGAAGCTTTCTTT	CASSEGEGGNTEAFF
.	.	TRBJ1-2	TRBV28	TGTGCCAGCGGTAACTATGGCTACACCTTC	CASGNYGYTF
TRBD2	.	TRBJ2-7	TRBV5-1	TGCGCCAGCAGTAAAACTAGCGGGGCCTACGAGCAGTACTTC	CASSKTSGAYEQYF
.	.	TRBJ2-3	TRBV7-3	TGTGCCAGCAGCGCCCCAGGGGCCGATACGCAGTATTTT	CASSAPGADTQYF
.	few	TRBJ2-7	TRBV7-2	TGTGCCAGCAGCTATAGCACCCTAACCTACGAGCAGTACTTC	CASSYSTLTYEQYF
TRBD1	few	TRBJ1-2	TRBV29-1	TGCAGCGTGACAGGGGGCAGCGGCTACACCTTC	CSVTGGSGYTF
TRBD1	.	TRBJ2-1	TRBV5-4	TGTGCCAGCAGCTCGTCCAGGGGGCTTTACGATGAGCAGTTCTTC	CASSSSRGLYDEQFF
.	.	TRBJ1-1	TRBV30	TGTGCCTGGAGTGTGGGCCCCCGAGGGAGTAGCACTGAAGCTTTCTTT	CAWSVGPRGSSTEAFF
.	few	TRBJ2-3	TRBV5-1	TGCGCCAGCAGCTTTAACACAGATACGCAGTATTTT	CASSFNTDTQYF